These 19 T cell receptor beta chains came from one sample sequenced in a study of T cell responses to AZD1222 COVID-19 vaccine. This table comes from immunoSEQ multiplex PCR, and its TCRdb copy is limited to in-frame clones, with some not included. The table shows 95,000 to 100,000 clones, with 70% to 90% occurring only once. Sequencing used peripheral blood, obtained on day 0 of AZD1222 vaccination. Every receptor here comes from an adult in good health.

This clone appeared a single time. V and J are TRBV27 and TRBJ1-1; tentatively, D is TRBD1 (5 bases). The V gene's germline CDR1 is MNHEY and CDR2 SMNVEV (reference sequence). The CDR3 is 13 residues long. Trimming shortened V by 11 bases and J by 0 bases, and 13 bases separated the two germline ends. In DNA form, the CDR3 reads TGTGCCGCAGGGAGGGCCATGAACACTGAAGCTTTCTTT. This codes for CAAGRAMNTEAFF.

The CDR3 nucleotides are TGTGCCAGCAGCCAAGTTGAGGATACGCAGTATTTT. Translated: CASSQVEDTQYF. The chain recombines TRBV3-1 (or the pseudogene TRBV3-2) with TRBJ2-3; D unresolved. Germline lookup yields CDR1 LGHDT and CDR2 YNNKEL (reference sequence). V was cut by 1 base and J by 6 bases, with 5 bases left in between. The CDR3 is 12 amino acids.

The chain employs TRBV5-5 and TRBJ1-1, with D unclear. Trimming left V 4 bases short and J 4 bases short, with 14 bases between. The CDR3 contains 14 residues. From germline, CDR1 is SGHKS and CDR2 YYEKEE (reference sequence). DNA for the CDR3: TGTGCCAGCAGCCCCATCCAGGTCGGCACTGAAGCTTTCTTT. It encodes CASSPIQVGTEAFF.

The chain is built from TRBV27 and TRBJ1-5; D gene ambiguous. Germline V gene sequence: CDR1 MNHEY, CDR2 SMNVEV (reference sequence). This CDR3 has 13 amino acids. V was cut by 3 bases and J by 6 bases, with 9 bases left in between. The DNA of the CDR3 is TGTGCCAGCAGTTTTTCCGGGAGTCAGCCCCAGCATTTT. It yields the protein CASSFSGSQPQHF.

The genes are TRBV27 and TRBJ2-2, with D perhaps matching TRBD1 (5 bases). This CDR3 comprises 13 residues. Germline CDR1 MNHEY, CDR2 SMNVEV (reference sequence). Trimming pared 6 bases from V and 2 bases from J, leaving 7 bases between. The CDR3 DNA reads TGTGCCAGCAGGACAGACAACACCGGGGAGCTGTTTTTT. This translates into CASRTDNTGELFF.

The rearrangement links TRBV2 to TRBJ1-4, with D possibly being TRBD1 (5 bases). The CDR3 loop spans 12 amino acids. The ends were cut back, 10 bases at V and 4 bases at J, with 10 bases in the middle. Germline CDR1 SNHLY, CDR2 FYNNEI. The CDR3, as DNA: TGTGCCATGGGACGGTTTAATGAAAAACTGTTTTTT. Translation gives CAMGRFNEKLFF. Together with reference TRBV2 and TRBJ1-4, the CDR3 gives the full variable domain: EPEVTQTPSHQVTQMGQEVILRCVPISNHLYFYWYRQILGQKVEFLVSFYNNEISEKSEIFDDQFSVERPDGSNFTLKIRSTKLEDSAMYFCAMGRFNEKLFFGSGTQLSVL.

This clone occurred once. V and J are TRBV30 and TRBJ2-7, with 11 bases aligning to TRBD2. This CDR3 spans 14 amino acids. J was trimmed by 1 base and V by 7 bases; bases with no gene match: 6. In germline, CDR1 is GTSNPN, CDR2 SVGIG (reference sequence). The CDR3 loop reads CAYQLAGESYEQYF. For the CDR3, the DNA is TGTGCCTACCAACTAGCGGGAGAGTCCTACGAGCAGTACTTC.

This clone was seen a single time. This chain uses TRBV10-3 with TRBJ1-2, with no clear D. This CDR3 spans 13 amino acids. The V gene's germline CDR1 is ENHRY and CDR2 SYGVKD. Between the trimmed V and J ends, which lost 3 bases and 0 bases, there was a span of 5 bases. The CDR3 nucleotides are TGTGCCATCAGTGATATGACTAACTATGGCTACACCTTC. Residues: CAISDMTNYGYTF.

V is TRBV29-1 and J is TRBJ2-2; 10 bases agree with TRBD2. V lost 4 bases, J lost 6 bases, and 2 bases stayed unmatched. CDR1 and CDR2 from the germline V gene are SQVTM and ANQGSEA. The CDR3 length is 13 residues. The CDR3 region is CSVVAGGAGELFF. For the CDR3, the DNA is TGCAGCGTTGTAGCGGGAGGCGCCGGGGAGCTGTTTTTT.

This rearrangement joins TRBV9 to TRBJ2-1, with a possible D match to TRBD2 (5 bases). Deletions cut 4 bases from V and 8 bases from J, with 25 bases between. This CDR3 is built from 17 residues. Germline CDR1 and CDR2: SGDLS and YYNGEE. The CDR3 DNA sequence: TGTGCCAGCAGCCACCCTAAACTAAAAGGGAGTTTCGATGAGCAGTTCTTC. Protein: CASSHPKLKGSFDEQFF.

The chain uses TRBV15 and TRBJ1-2; D uncertain. The germline V gene encodes CDR1 LNHNV and CDR2 YYDKDF (reference sequence). CDR3 length: 15 residues. The ends were cut back, 4 bases at V and 5 bases at J, with 17 bases in the middle. CDR3 DNA: TGTGCCACCAGCACTAGCCTCGAGGCGCCATATGGCTACACCTTC. This codes for CATSTSLEAPYGYTF.

V and J are TRBV3-1 (or the pseudogene TRBV3-2) and TRBJ1-5; unclear D gene. The CDR3 totals 15 residues. V was clipped by 3 bases and J by 1 base, with 10 bases between them. CDR1 is LGHDT and CDR2 is YNNKEL in the germline V gene (reference sequence). The CDR3 loop reads CASSHRGQSNQPQHF. The CDR3 DNA sequence: TGTGCCAGCAGCCACCGTGGGCAAAGCAATCAGCCCCAGCATTTT.

The CDR3 spells CAWVRDRSGNEQFF. The DNA of the CDR3 is TGTGCCTGGGTCCGGGACAGGTCTGGCAATGAGCAGTTCTTC. This chain connects TRBV30 to TRBJ2-1; 8 bases are shared with TRBD1. Trimming at V came to 5 bases and at J to 6 bases, leaving 9 bases not matched to a gene. The germline CDR1 and CDR2 sequences are GTSNPN and SVGIG (reference sequence). The CDR3 is 14 amino acids.

The chain couples TRBV19 to TRBJ1-5, with D unclear. Per the germline V gene, CDR1 is LNHDA and CDR2 is SQIVND (reference sequence). The CDR3 consists of 15 residues. The CDR3 sequence is CAAQGGGFYNQPQHF. CDR3 sequence (DNA): TGTGCGGCTCAAGGCGGAGGATTTTACAATCAGCCCCAGCATTTT.

The chain combines TRBV25-1 with TRBJ1-5; 7 bases agree with TRBD1. CDR3 length equals 16 residues. The V and J ends lost 2 bases and 5 bases, in that order; junction bases with no gene match: 9. The germline CDR1 and CDR2 sequences are MGHDK and SYGVNS. CDR3: CASSESWRGQDQPQHF. CDR3 bases: TGTGCCAGCAGTGAAAGTTGGAGGGGGCAGGATCAGCCCCAGCATTTT.

The V gene is TRBV10-3, the J gene TRBJ2-7; 10 bases agree with TRBD1. Germline V gene sequence: CDR1 ENHRY, CDR2 SYGVKD. CDR3 length equals 12 residues. The V and J ends lost 9 bases and 5 bases, in that order; junction bases with no gene match: 4. The CDR3: CAMGTGDDEQYF. CDR3 bases: TGTGCCATGGGGACAGGGGACGACGAGCAGTACTTC.

The rearrangement links TRBV5-4 to TRBJ1-1; D call uncertain. Per germline, CDR1 SGHNT and CDR2 YYREEE (reference sequence). V lost 1 base and J lost 4, with 11 bases in between. The CDR3 runs to 14 residues. CDR3 bases: TGTGCCAGCAGCTTGCAGTCTGGAGTCACTGAAGCTTTCTTT. Translating gives CASSLQSGVTEAFF.

This clone appeared a single time. The rearrangement joins TRBV3-1 (or the pseudogene TRBV3-2) to TRBJ2-1; 9 positions match TRBD1. CDR3 length equals 16 residues. Germline V CDR1 and CDR2: LGHDT, YNNKEL (reference sequence). Unmatched junction bases numbered 9, after V lost 2 bases and J lost 7 bases. Written as DNA, the CDR3 is TGTGCCAGCAGCCAATGGGGACAGGGAGCGGCGAATGAGCAGTTCTTC. Translation: CASSQWGQGAANEQFF.

The chain has TRBV3-1 (or the pseudogene TRBV3-2) and TRBJ1-2, with 7 bases identical to TRBD1. After removal of 3 bases from V and 5 bases from J, the junction contained 3 bases not matched to a gene. The CDR3 runs to 13 residues. Germline CDR1 is LGHDT and CDR2 is YNNKEL (reference sequence). CDR3 in amino acids: CASSHGTAYGYTF. The DNA of the CDR3 is TGTGCCAGCAGCCACGGGACAGCTTATGGCTACACCTTC.